These 22 T cell receptor beta chains originate from one sample sequenced in a study of blood T cell repertoires in COVID-19. Sequencing was performed with immunoSEQ multiplex PCR; in TCRdb, only in-frame clones are kept and a portion is missing. The sample holds about 70,000 clones, roughly four fifths seen once. The material sequenced was peripheral blood. The receptors here all came from an elderly woman with active or convalescent COVID-19.

The V call is TRBV5-6, the J call TRBJ2-5; possibly TRBD2 for D (6 bases). The germline V gene has CDR1 SGHDT and CDR2 YYEEEE. V shed 0 bases and J shed 2 bases, with 8 bases lying between them. The CDR3 spans 14 residues. In nucleotides, the CDR3 is TGTGCCAGCAGCTTGGGGGACTTGCAAGAGACCCAGTACTTC. It translates to CASSLGDLQETQYF.

The rearrangement joins TRBV7-3 to TRBJ2-2; D remains unclear. CDR3 size: 12 residues. V lost 5 bases, J lost 2 bases, and 3 bases lay in between. Germline-derived CDR1 and CDR2 are SGHTA and FQGTGA. CDR3 protein: CASSPNTGELFF. The CDR3 nucleotides are TGTGCCAGCAGCCCTAACACCGGGGAGCTGTTTTTT.

The V and J genes are TRBV23-1 and TRBJ2-7; D is undetermined. TRBV23-1 counts as an open reading frame of uncertain function. This CDR3 comprises 16 residues. Trimming removed 2 bases from V and 0 bases from J, with 14 bases in between. Here the CDR3 reads CASSQVQNLSSYEQYF. The CDR3 DNA sequence: TGCGCCAGCAGTCAAGTACAGAACCTGAGCTCCTACGAGCAGTACTTC.

A note on this clone: A much larger clone is a single base away; this may be a read error. This specimen includes other DNA sequences encoding the same CDR3. The chain carries TRBV12-5 and TRBJ2-2; 11 bases match TRBD1. Germline V lookup: CDR1 LGHNT, CDR2 FRNRAP. V shed 6 bases and J 6 bases; nucleotides not matched to a gene: 6. CDR3 size: 15 residues. CDR3 nucleotides: TGTGCTAGTGGGCTCGGGACAGGGGGGCCCGGGGAGCTGTTTTTT. This sequence encodes CASGLGTGGPGELFF.

The rearrangement joins TRBV5-6 to TRBJ1-4, with D unresolved. The CDR3 consists of 14 residues. Per germline, CDR1 SGHDT and CDR2 YYEEEE. The V and J ends lost 0 bases and 7 bases respectively, with 10 bases between them. DNA for the CDR3: TGTGCCAGCAGCTTGGCGGGATGGGGTGAAAAACTGTTTTTT. Protein sequence: CASSLAGWGEKLFF. Complete variable domain (other parts from reference TRBV5-6 and TRBJ1-4): DAGVTQSPTHLIKTRGQQVTLRCSPKSGHDTVSWYQQALGQGPQFIFQYYEEEERQRGNFPDRFSGHQFPNYSSELNVNALLLGDSALYLCASSLAGWGEKLFFGSGTQLSVL.

The chain joins TRBV5-1 to TRBJ2-5; TRBD1 aligns across 8 bases. Looked up from germline, CDR1 is SGHRS and CDR2 is YFSETQ. V was clipped by 4 bases and J by 5 bases; unmatched bases: 4. There are 13 residues in the CDR3. The chain's CDR3 is CASSEGQVETQYF. The CDR3 nucleotides are TGCGCCAGCAGCGAGGGACAGGTCGAGACCCAGTACTTC.

The V gene is TRBV2, the J gene TRBJ2-1, with D maybe TRBD1 (6 bases). The CDR3 is 15 residues long. Germline V lookup: CDR1 SNHLY, CDR2 FYNNEI. V was pared by 5 bases and J by 2 bases, with 13 bases between. CDR3 amino acids: CASSLRQVPYNEQFF. The CDR3 coding sequence is TGTGCCAGCAGTCTTCGACAGGTTCCCTACAATGAGCAGTTCTTC.

This rearrangement joins TRBV5-1 to TRBJ2-5, with TRBD2 matching 13 bases. The CDR3 is made up of 17 amino acids. Germline CDR1 SGHRS, CDR2 YFSETQ. V shed 4 bases and J 2 bases; nucleotides not matched to a gene: 8. The CDR3 DNA reads TGCGCCAGCAGCGTGACTAGCGGGGGGCAAGAACAAGAGACCCAGTACTTC. Protein sequence: CASSVTSGGQEQETQYF.

The gene calls are TRBV27 and TRBJ2-7; 8 bases are a match to TRBD1. This CDR3 is 14 amino acids long. With V trimmed by 5 bases and J by 5 bases, 8 bases remained unmatched. Looked up from germline, CDR1 is MNHEY and CDR2 is SMNVEV (reference sequence). CDR3 bases: TGTGCCAGCAGTCTCGGACAGGGTCTGCACGAGCAGTACTTC. Residues: CASSLGQGLHEQYF.

This clone was recorded only once. The chain links TRBV28 to TRBJ1-5; D might be TRBD1 (5 bases). Germline CDR1 reads MDHEN; CDR2 reads SYDVKM. V lost 2 bases and J 9 bases, leaving 17 bases between the germline ends. CDR3 length: 15 amino acids. In nucleotides, the CDR3 is TGTGCCAGCAGTTTAGAAACAGGCCCCAATGCGCCCCAGCATTTT. Its translation is CASSLETGPNAPQHF. Drawing the rest from reference TRBV28 and TRBJ1-5, the complete variable domain is DVKVTQSSRYLVKRTGEKVFLECVQDMDHENMFWYRQDPGLGLRLIYFSYDVKMKEKGDIPEGYSVSREKKERFSLILESASTNQTSMYLCASSLETGPNAPQHFGDGTRLSIL.

V and J are TRBV6-5 and TRBJ1-1, with D perhaps matching TRBD1 (5 bases). CDR3 length: 15 amino acids. Germline CDR1 reads MNHEY; CDR2 reads SVGAGI. The V and J ends lost 0 bases and 1 base respectively, with 9 bases between them. CDR3 residues: CASSYSPDKNTEAFF. As DNA, the CDR3 is TGTGCCAGCAGTTACTCACCGGACAAGAACACTGAAGCTTTCTTT.

This chain links TRBV5-1 with TRBJ1-4, with D perhaps matching TRBD1 (5 bases). There are 14 residues in the CDR3. Germline-derived CDR1 and CDR2 are SGHRS and YFSETQ. Trimming stripped 0 bases from V and 7 bases from J, with 10 bases between. The chain's CDR3 is CASSLGREGEKLFF. Here the CDR3 DNA reads TGCGCCAGCAGCTTGGGCAGGGAGGGTGAAAAACTGTTTTTT.

The chain recombines TRBV7-2 with TRBJ1-1, with TRBD1 matching 10 bases. The CDR3 contains 13 residues. V gave up 4 bases and J gave up 8 bases; unmatched junction bases: 4. The V gene's germline CDR1 is SGHTA and CDR2 FQGNSA. This CDR3 is CASSSLTGGEAFF. The CDR3 DNA follows: TGTGCCAGCAGCTCCCTGACAGGGGGCGAAGCTTTCTTT. Combining the CDR3 with reference TRBV7-2 and TRBJ1-1 gives the whole variable domain GAGVSQSPSNKVTEKGKDVELRCDPISGHTALYWYRQSLGQGLEFLIYFQGNSAPDKSGLPSDRFSAERTGGSVSTLTIQRTQQEDSAVYLCASSSLTGGEAFFGQGTRLTVV.

By share of the sample, this clone is medium-sized. The rearrangement joins TRBV11-3 to TRBJ1-1; no definite D call. Germline V CDR1 and CDR2: SGHNT, YENEEA. The ends were cut back, 6 bases at V and 1 base at J, with 9 bases in the middle. The CDR3 is 13 amino acids. CDR3 amino acids: CASRSHRNTEAFF. The CDR3 bases are TGTGCCAGCAGGAGTCACAGGAACACTGAAGCTTTCTTT.

This clone showed up just a few times. This sequence joins TRBV30 and TRBJ1-1; 8 bases align to TRBD1. Looked up from germline, CDR1 is GTSNPN and CDR2 is SVGIG (reference sequence). This CDR3 spans 13 amino acids. J gave up 3 bases and V 5 bases, and 5 bases lay outside the gene matches. The CDR3 is CAWGQGRYTEAFF. The DNA for the CDR3 is TGTGCCTGGGGACAGGGCCGGTACACTGAAGCTTTCTTT.

V gene TRBV27 combines with J gene TRBJ1-1; weak D call: TRBD1 (5 bases). This CDR3 spans 15 amino acids. V lost 5 bases, J lost 0 bases, and 13 bases lay in between. Germline values: CDR1 MNHEY, CDR2 SMNVEV (reference sequence). The CDR3 spells CASSPSQGMNTEAFF. CDR3 bases: TGTGCCAGCAGTCCCTCCCAGGGCATGAACACTGAAGCTTTCTTT.

V and J are TRBV5-6 and TRBJ2-3, with 9 bases lining up with TRBD2. CDR3 length: 19 residues. V was pared by 0 bases and J by 2 bases, with 13 bases of the junction left unmatched. The germline CDR1 and CDR2 sequences are SGHDT and YYEEEE. The CDR3 loop is CASSLVIAGAHPSTDTQYF. The CDR3 nucleotides read TGTGCCAGCAGCTTGGTGATAGCGGGGGCCCACCCCTCCACAGATACGCAGTATTTT.

The J gene is TRBJ2-3, the V gene TRBV5-1, with D perhaps matching TRBD2 (5 bases). This CDR3 spans 13 amino acids. Germline assignment: CDR1 SGHRS and CDR2 YFSETQ. Trimming removed 5 bases at V and 2 bases at J, with 9 bases between. CDR3 region: CASSFGVTDTQYF. In nucleotides, the CDR3 is TGCGCCAGCAGTTTCGGGGTCACAGATACGCAGTATTTT.

This clone was recorded a few times. The V gene is TRBV19, the J gene TRBJ2-2; D is unresolved. Trimming took off 2 bases at V and 3 bases at J, with 13 bases between the two ends. Germline V gene lookup returns CDR1 LNHDA and CDR2 SQIVND (reference sequence). CDR3 length: 16 amino acids. The DNA of the CDR3 is TGTGCCAGTAGTATAATCCGTCTAGTTTACACCGGGGAGCTGTTTTTT. Translation gives CASSIIRLVYTGELFF.

The gene calls are TRBV30 and TRBJ1-1; D is perhaps TRBD1 (5 bases). Germline V CDR1 and CDR2: GTSNPN, SVGIG (reference sequence). V lost 4 bases, J lost 5 bases, and 14 bases lay in between. The CDR3 is 13 residues long. CDR3 region: CAWNTMGGTEAFF. In DNA, the CDR3 is TGTGCCTGGAACACAATGGGGGGGACTGAAGCTTTCTTT.

This clone was counted many times. The chain uses TRBV2 and TRBJ2-7; 8 nucleotides align to TRBD2. V dropped 8 bases and J dropped 7; count of bases not matched to a gene: 7. The CDR3 has 12 residues. Germline V gene data show CDR1 as SNHLY and CDR2 as FYNNEI. The DNA for the CDR3 is TGTGCCAGCCGGCCCCCGGGGGGGGAGCAGTACTTC. Translating gives CASRPPGGEQYF.

On this clone itself: Other DNA sequences in the same sample also yield this CDR3. The chain carries TRBV5-1 and TRBJ2-3; 14 nucleotides line up with TRBD2. Germline V gene sequence: CDR1 SGHRS, CDR2 YFSETQ. CDR3 size: 16 residues. J gave up 2 bases and V 4 bases, and 3 bases lay outside the gene matches. CDR3 nucleotides: TGCGCCAGCAGCCCGGGACTAGCGGGGGCCACAGATACGCAGTATTTT. Its translation is CASSPGLAGATDTQYF.